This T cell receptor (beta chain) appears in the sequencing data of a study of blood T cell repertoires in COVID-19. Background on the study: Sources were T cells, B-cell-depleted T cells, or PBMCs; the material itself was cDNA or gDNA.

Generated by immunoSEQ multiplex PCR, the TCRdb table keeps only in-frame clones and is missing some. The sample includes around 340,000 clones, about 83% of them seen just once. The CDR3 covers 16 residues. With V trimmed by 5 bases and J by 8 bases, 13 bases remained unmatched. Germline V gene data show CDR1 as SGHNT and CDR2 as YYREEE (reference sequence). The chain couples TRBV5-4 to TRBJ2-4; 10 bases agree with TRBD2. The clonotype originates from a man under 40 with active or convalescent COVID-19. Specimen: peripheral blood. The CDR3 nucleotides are TGTGCCAGCAGTTCAGCGGGGGGGCTGTTGAAGGACATTCAGTACTTC. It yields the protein CASSSAGGLLKDIQYF.